The rows below give T cell receptor beta chains drawn from one sample of a study of cytomegalovirus exposure and HLA in healthy donors. Sequencing used immunoSEQ multiplex PCR; TCRdb keeps in-frame clones, though not all of them. The data hold approximately 120,000 clones, with under 85% observed a single time. The material sequenced was PBMCs. These receptors all come from a woman aged 50 to 60 in good health and CMV-seropositive. CDR3s include the opening cysteine and the closing phenylalanine or tryptophan. Each record gives: V gene, CDR3 protein.

v_call: TRBV6-6
cdr3_aa: CASTQLAGGRTDTQYF

v_call: TRBV9
cdr3_aa: CASSPGAYQSSYNEQFF

v_call: TRBV6-6
cdr3_aa: CASRPTGGLYNEQFF

v_call: TRBV27
cdr3_aa: CASSPWTGEGTQYF

v_call: TRBV2
cdr3_aa: CASSEIRGDTQYF

v_call: TRBV4-3
cdr3_aa: CASSRFPGGSGSYEQYF

v_call: TRBV19
cdr3_aa: CASSIRGTGGRSDTQYF

v_call: TRBV6-1
cdr3_aa: CASRTGVSPLHF

v_call: TRBV5-6
cdr3_aa: CASSLGGIGYGYTF

v_call: TRBV19
cdr3_aa: CASSMGATSTDTQYF